What follows is one T cell receptor beta chain and its context. Its antigen is unidentified. Isolation of PBMCs gave at least 6 million cells per sample. No fewer than 5 micrograms of total RNA were isolated from every sample. The data are from a study of blood T cells in healthy people across ages. Together with a sample-barcoded 5' primer, a J-beta primer mix was included in a second PCR lasting about 7 to 11 cycles. TCRdb called the 5' RACE reads again in MiXCR, with one record for every CDR3 protein. The table has about a million distinct CDR3 sequences, approximately 38% seen once. General study findings and limits: Both naive CD4+ cell counts and diversity were greater in long-lived donors than in aged donors. It was not known whether donors were CMV positive (a possible confounder of expanded clonotype changes).

This TCR came from a man younger than 35 in good health. The material sequenced was blood.

The CDR3 nucleotides read TGCAGTGCTAGAGACTTCGGCCTTGGGAACCATGAGCAGTTCTTC. The encoded protein is CSARDFGLGNHEQFF. The chain joins TRBV20-1 to TRBJ2-1; D unclear. Trimming removed 0 bases at V and 8 bases at J, with 17 bases between. The CDR3 is 15 residues long. Germline CDR1 and CDR2: DFQATT and SNEGSKA (reference sequence).